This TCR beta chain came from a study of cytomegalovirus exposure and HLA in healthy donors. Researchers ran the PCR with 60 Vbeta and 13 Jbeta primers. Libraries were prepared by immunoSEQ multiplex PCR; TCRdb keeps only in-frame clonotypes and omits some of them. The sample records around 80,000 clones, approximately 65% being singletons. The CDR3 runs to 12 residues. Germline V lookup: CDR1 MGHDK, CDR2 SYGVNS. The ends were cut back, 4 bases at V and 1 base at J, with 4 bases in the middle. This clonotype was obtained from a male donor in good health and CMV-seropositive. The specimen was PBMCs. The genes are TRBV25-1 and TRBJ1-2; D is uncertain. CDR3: CASSGSNYGYTF. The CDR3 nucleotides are TGTGCCAGCAGTGGCAGTAACTATGGCTACACCTTC.